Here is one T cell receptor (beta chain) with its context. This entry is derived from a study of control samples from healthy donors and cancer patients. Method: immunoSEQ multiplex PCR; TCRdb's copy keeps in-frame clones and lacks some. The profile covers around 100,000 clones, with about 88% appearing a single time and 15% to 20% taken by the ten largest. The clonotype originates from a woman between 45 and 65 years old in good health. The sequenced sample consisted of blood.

In nucleotides, the CDR3 is TGTGCCAGCAGTGGGACAGGGACGACGGGACAGCCCCAGCATTTT. Encoded protein: CASSGTGTTGQPQHF. The chain recombines TRBV9 with TRBJ1-5; 9 nucleotides align to TRBD1. J was trimmed by 7 bases and V by 5 bases; bases with no gene match: 10. The CDR3 consists of 15 residues. Per germline, CDR1 SGDLS and CDR2 YYNGEE.